This TCR beta chain was identified during a study of blood T cell repertoires in COVID-19. Study-wide background: The samples span acute and convalescent COVID-19 from the United States, Italy and Spain. PBMCs, B-cell-depleted T cells, or T cells provided the cDNA or gDNA that made up the material.

Per the germline V gene, CDR1 is MDHEN and CDR2 is SYDVKM. Trimming shortened V by 6 bases and J by 4 bases, and 15 bases separated the two germline ends. This CDR3 comprises 14 residues. In the authors' workflow: Amplified reference gene primers provided the basis for estimating nucleated cell counts. Produced via immunoSEQ multiplex PCR; TCRdb's table is partial and in-frame only. The V and J calls and clone size are taken from that table; D and trimming were inferred from the DNA. The repertoire holds about 240,000 clones, about 83% seen once, with more than 1.5% in the top ten. The rearrangement joins TRBV28 to TRBJ1-1; D may be TRBD1 (6 bases). The sample was peripheral blood. This clonotype originated in a young man who had recovered from COVID-19. CDR3 sequence (DNA): TGTGCCAGCAGCTCCAGGGGAGTAAGCACTGAAGCTTTCTTT. Protein: CASSSRGVSTEAFF.